The 2 T cell receptor beta chains listed next were all sequenced from one sample in a study of blood T cells in healthy people across ages. Using a J-beta primer mix together with a sample-barcoded 5' primer, a second PCR was run for roughly 7 to 11 cycles. One entry per CDR3 protein, called by TCRdb with MiXCR from the 5' RACE reads. This sample carries about 1.7 million distinct CDR3 sequences, 25% to 30% of them seen once, and the ten largest clones take roughly 8.2%. The sample was blood. Receptors originate from a woman aged 25 to 39 in good health.

The V gene is TRBV6-6, the J gene TRBJ1-5, with a tentative D call TRBD1 (5 bases). The CDR3 loop spans 14 amino acids. From germline, CDR1 is MNHNY and CDR2 SVGAGI (reference sequence). V lost 4 bases to trimming and J lost 5 bases, with 12 bases between them. CDR3 nucleotides: TGTGCCAGCAGTTGGGACGGCCGAGATCAGCCCCAGCATTTT. Translation gives CASSWDGRDQPQHF.

This clonotype was seen many times. The rearrangement links TRBV28 to TRBJ2-5, with TRBD1 matching 9 bases. This CDR3 has 13 amino acids. The germline V gene has CDR1 MDHEN and CDR2 SYDVKM. V gave up 3 bases and J gave up 6 bases; unmatched junction bases: 2. The CDR3 DNA reads TGTGCCAGCAGTTTCGGGACAGGGAAGACCCAGTACTTC. It is translated as CASSFGTGKTQYF.